Below are 20 T cell receptor beta chains sequenced from a single sample in a study of shared clonotypes between healthy human individuals. TCRdb keeps only in-frame clones here, not all; method: immunoSEQ multiplex PCR. The data contain about 2.1 million clones, 80% to 95% of them singletons. Naive CD8 cells comprised CD45RO-negative, CCR7-positively selected cells, excluding terminally differentiated effector memory CD45RA+ cells. Input material: naive CD8+ T cells from PBMCs. These receptors came from a man in his late teens or twenties in good health. Some clones in this sample may be carry-over from other donors' samples.

This rearrangement joins TRBV25-1 to TRBJ2-7, with TRBD1 identical over 11 bases. J was trimmed by 4 bases and V by 8 bases; bases with no gene match: 10. Germline CDR1 reads MGHDK; CDR2 reads SYGVNS. CDR3 size: 15 residues. CDR3 coding DNA: TGTGCCAGCGAGACCTGGGACAGGGGGAAATACGAGCAGTACTTC. The encoded protein is CASETWDRGKYEQYF.

This clone was seen just once. This chain joins TRBV29-1 and TRBJ2-5, with D possibly called TRBD1 or TRBD2 (6 bases each). V was pared by 3 bases and J by 5 bases, with 10 bases between. The CDR3 is 12 residues long. Per germline, CDR1 SQVTM and CDR2 ANQGSEA. The DNA for the CDR3 is TGCAGCGTTGAGGGGGGCGTGGAGACCCAGTACTTC. This gives the protein CSVEGGVETQYF.

Of note for this clone: The sample holds other DNA sequences that translate to the same CDR3. The gene calls are TRBV27 and TRBJ2-1; a possible D gene is TRBD1 (7 bases). Trimming left V 3 bases short and J 7 bases short, with 13 bases between. This CDR3 comprises 14 residues. CDR1 and CDR2 (germline): MNHEY, SMNVEV (reference sequence). CDR3 in amino acids: CASSFRAGGNEQFF. The CDR3 nucleotides read TGTGCCAGCAGTTTTAGGGCAGGGGGGAATGAGCAGTTCTTC.

This chain uses TRBV28 with TRBJ1-5, with a possible D match to TRBD1 (5 bases). V gave up 6 bases and J gave up 0 bases, with 21 bases separating them. Germline lookup yields CDR1 MDHEN and CDR2 SYDVKM. The CDR3 has 18 amino acids. As DNA, the CDR3 is TGTGCCAGCAGACTTTCGCCAGGGAGGCCCGATAGCAATCAGCCCCAGCATTTT. Its protein is CASRLSPGRPDSNQPQHF. The entire variable domain, with the rest obtained from reference TRBV28 and TRBJ1-5, is as follows: DVKVTQSSRYLVKRTGEKVFLECVQDMDHENMFWYRQDPGLGLRLIYFSYDVKMKEKGDIPEGYSVSREKKERFSLILESASTNQTSMYLCASRLSPGRPDSNQPQHFGDGTRLSIL.

The gene calls are TRBV19 and TRBJ2-1; 7 bases agree with TRBD1. The germline V gene has CDR1 LNHDA and CDR2 SQIVND (reference sequence). The ends lost 5 bases at V and 3 bases at J; junction bases unmatched: 7. The CDR3 sequence is 15 residues long. CDR3 sequence reads: CASSPDGDSYNEQFF. The CDR3 nucleotides are TGTGCCAGTAGTCCCGACGGGGACAGCTACAATGAGCAGTTCTTC.

The J gene is TRBJ1-2, the V gene TRBV6-1; D ambiguous. CDR1 is MNHNS and CDR2 is SASEGT in the germline V gene. Trimming cost V 3 bases and J 4 bases, with 12 bases left between them. This CDR3 contains 14 residues. CDR3 region: CASSESGRSYGYTF. In DNA, the CDR3 is TGTGCCAGCAGTGAGTCCGGGAGGAGCTATGGCTACACCTTC.

Here the CDR3 DNA reads TGTGCCAGCAGCCGAGGACGGAGCTCTGGAAACACCATATATTTT. This encodes CASSRGRSSGNTIYF. The chain links TRBV7-7 to TRBJ1-3, with no clear D. The length of the CDR3 is 15 residues. Trimming left V 5 bases short and J 0 bases short, with 11 bases between. In germline, CDR1 is SSHAT, CDR2 FNYEAQ (reference sequence).

The chain carries TRBV27 and TRBJ1-4; 7 bases are shared with TRBD1. This CDR3 region has 16 residues. The ends lost 8 bases at V and 2 bases at J; junction bases unmatched: 11. Germline V lookup: CDR1 MNHEY, CDR2 SMNVEV (reference sequence). The CDR3 reads CASGHYRGMTNEKLFF. The CDR3 DNA reads as TGTGCCAGCGGACACTACAGGGGTATGACTAATGAAAAACTGTTTTTT.

The table lists this clone with a count of one. The V call is TRBV10-3, the J call TRBJ1-1; possibly TRBD1 for D (5 bases). The CDR3 runs 17 residues. The V end was cut by 1 base, the J end by 1 base, with 16 bases between. Germline V CDR1 and CDR2: ENHRY, SYGVKD. The CDR3: CAISEFSQAGGNTEAFF. The DNA of the CDR3 is TGTGCCATCAGTGAGTTTTCGCAGGCCGGGGGGAACACTGAAGCTTTCTTT.

The rearrangement uses TRBV6-5 and TRBJ2-1; TRBD2 is a possible D gene (6 bases). This CDR3 comprises 13 residues. V lost 6 bases, J lost 4 bases, and 10 bases lay in between. Germline V gene lookup returns CDR1 MNHEY and CDR2 SVGAGI. The CDR3 DNA reads TGTGCCAGCAGAACCGGGAGTTACAATGAGCAGTTCTTC. It translates to CASRTGSYNEQFF.

The count of this clone is one. The V and J genes are TRBV9 and TRBJ2-4; 9 bases map to TRBD1. The CDR3 extends over 16 amino acids. With 4 bases clipped from V and 7 bases from J, the junction kept 12 bases outside the gene matches. Germline V gene lookup returns CDR1 SGDLS and CDR2 YYNGEE. The CDR3 reads CASSRTDRGLWNIQYF. The DNA for the CDR3 is TGTGCCAGCAGCAGGACGGACAGGGGCCTTTGGAACATTCAGTACTTC.

The rearrangement joins TRBV27 to TRBJ2-3, with TRBD1 matching 7 bases. In germline, CDR1 is MNHEY, CDR2 SMNVEV (reference sequence). The ends lost 8 bases at V and 2 bases at J; junction bases unmatched: 13. The CDR3 sequence is 16 residues long. CDR3 DNA: TGTGCCAGCTTCAAAACTGGGACAGCCAACACAGATACGCAGTATTTT. Protein product: CASFKTGTANTDTQYF.

DNA of the CDR3: TGTGCCAGCACCTTTGATACTAACACTGAAGCTTTCTTT. This sequence encodes CASTFDTNTEAFF. V is TRBV7-6 and J is TRBJ1-1; D is uncertain. The CDR3 extends over 13 amino acids. CDR1 and CDR2 from the germline V gene are SGHVS and FNYEAQ. Trimming took 7 bases from V and 2 from J, leaving 11 bases between them.

The chain employs TRBV2 and TRBJ1-5; D is undetermined. Germline V gene lookup returns CDR1 SNHLY and CDR2 FYNNEI. Trimming cost V 7 bases and J 3 bases, with 7 bases left between them. The CDR3 contains 12 residues. Here the CDR3 reads CASKVVNQPQHF. The CDR3 DNA sequence: TGTGCCAGCAAAGTAGTCAATCAGCCCCAGCATTTT.

The CDR3 sequence: CASSLEAASGGTYNEQFF. The CDR3 DNA reads TGTGCCAGCAGCTTAGAGGCGGCTAGCGGGGGGACCTACAATGAGCAGTTCTTC. V is TRBV11-3 and J is TRBJ2-1, with 11 bases fitting TRBD2. This CDR3 is 18 amino acids long. V was pared by 0 bases and J by 2 bases, with 6 bases of the junction left unmatched. CDR1 is SGHNT, CDR2 YENEEA, per germline.

This rearrangement joins TRBV19 to TRBJ1-5, with unresolved D. The germline CDR1 and CDR2 sequences are LNHDA and SQIVND (reference sequence). This CDR3 spans 13 amino acids. The germline V and J ends were trimmed by 3 bases and 5 bases, with 8 bases remaining between them. The CDR3 DNA reads TGTGCCAGTAGTATGGGGTCACATCAGCCCCAGCATTTT. This encodes CASSMGSHQPQHF. The full variable domain, rest sourced from reference TRBV19 and TRBJ1-5, is DGGITQSPKYLFRKEGQNVTLSCEQNLNHDAMYWYRQDPGQGLRLIYYSQIVNDFQKGDIAEGYSVSREKKESFPLTVTSAQKNPTAFYLCASSMGSHQPQHFGDGTRLSIL.

There are a few counts of this clone. The J gene is TRBJ2-6, the V gene TRBV7-2; D tentatively fits TRBD1 or TRBD2 (5 bases each). CDR3 length: 18 residues. With 2 bases removed from V and 0 bases from J, the gap between germline ends came to 14 bases. Germline CDR1 is SGHTA and CDR2 is FQGNSA. The CDR3 DNA reads as TGTGCCAGCAGCTTAAACCCAGGGACCTACTCTGGGGCCAACGTCCTGACTTTC. It encodes CASSLNPGTYSGANVLTF.

In the case of this clone: In the same sample, other DNA sequences code for this CDR3. V gene TRBV19 combines with J gene TRBJ2-2; no reliable D call. The germline V gene encodes CDR1 LNHDA and CDR2 SQIVND (reference sequence). CDR3 length equals 13 residues. V lost 1 base and J lost 3, with 3 bases in between. CDR3 sequence (DNA): TGTGCCAGTAGTATAGTGGACACCGGGGAGCTGTTTTTT. This translates into CASSIVDTGELFF.

This clone was seen more than once but under ten times. V and J are TRBV19 and TRBJ1-3; tentative D call: TRBD1 (5 bases). The CDR3 runs 14 residues. In germline, CDR1 is LNHDA, CDR2 SQIVND (reference sequence). The V gene lost 7 bases and the J gene lost 2 bases, with 12 bases spanning the gap. CDR3 in amino acids: CASTMRGPGNTIYF. DNA of the CDR3: TGTGCCAGTACCATGCGGGGACCTGGAAACACCATATATTTT.

The rearrangement uses TRBV20-1 and TRBJ2-1; the D gene could be TRBD1 or TRBD2 (6 bases each). V shed 2 bases and J shed 9 bases, with 8 bases lying between them. The V gene's germline CDR1 is DFQATT and CDR2 SNEGSKA (reference sequence). CDR3 length equals 11 residues. In DNA form, the CDR3 reads TGCAGTGCTAGACGGGGGCTTGAGCAGTTCTTC. Translating gives CSARRGLEQFF.